Below are 19 T cell receptor beta chains sequenced from a single sample in a study of CD8+ T cells in alopecia areata. Following extraction, RNA underwent reverse transcription to cDNA, which served as the sequencing template. The assay was immunoSEQ multiplex PCR, and TCRdb's table has in-frame clones only and misses some. The sample has about 40,000 clones; 80% to 95% are singletons. Treatment specified: oral pan-JAK inhibitor, 5-10 mg twice daily. This sample comprised CD8+ T cells sorted from blood, obtained at week 24, from a patient treated with tofacitinib. The receptor set was obtained from a human donor with alopecia areata.

The chain employs TRBV27 and TRBJ2-3, with D unclear. Germline lookup yields CDR1 MNHEY and CDR2 SMNVEV (reference sequence). CDR3 length: 17 residues. V was trimmed by 5 bases and J by 2 bases, leaving 20 bases between them. Here the CDR3 reads CASSPYFTPELTDTQYF. CDR3 in DNA: TGTGCCAGCAGTCCCTACTTTACTCCCGAACTCACAGATACGCAGTATTTT.

J is TRBJ2-5 and V is TRBV27; D gene ambiguous. Germline values: CDR1 MNHEY, CDR2 SMNVEV (reference sequence). The CDR3 extends over 16 amino acids. The V end lost 3 bases, the J end lost 2 bases, and 16 bases lay between the germline ends. DNA of the CDR3: TGTGCCAGCAGTTTTGGCTCGCCGGCCCGTCAAGAGACCCAGTACTTC. Its protein is CASSFGSPARQETQYF.

V gene TRBV9 combines with J gene TRBJ2-1; 11 bases are a match to TRBD2. The CDR3 spans 17 residues. Germline lookup yields CDR1 SGDLS and CDR2 YYNGEE. V shed 6 bases, J shed 6 bases, and the junction held 14 bases outside the gene matches. The CDR3 loop is CASTNRWGSGGVNEQFF. The CDR3 region has the DNA TGTGCCAGCACCAACCGTTGGGGTAGCGGGGGGGTCAATGAGCAGTTCTTC. The full variable domain, in which reference TRBV9 and TRBJ2-1 provide the parts outside the CDR3, is DSGVTQTPKHLITATGQRVTLRCSPRSGDLSVYWYQQSLDQGLQFLIQYYNGEERAKGNILERFSAQQFPDLHSELNLSSLELGDSALYFCASTNRWGSGGVNEQFFGPGTRLTVL.

This clone has only one observation. The J gene is TRBJ2-7, the V gene TRBV10-3; 11 bases are a match to TRBD2. The CDR3 consists of 14 residues. Germline CDR1 ENHRY, CDR2 SYGVKD. The V gene end was trimmed by 5 bases and the J gene end by 3 bases; junction bases not matched to a gene: 3. CDR3 sequence (DNA): TGTGCCATCAGTCTAGCGGGGGGCAGCTACGAGCAGTACTTC. Translated, it gives CAISLAGGSYEQYF.

The chain joins TRBV4-3 to TRBJ2-3, with 8 bases aligning to TRBD2. This CDR3 is 17 amino acids long. Germline V gene data show CDR1 as LGHNA and CDR2 as YSLEER. The junction had 9 bases not matched to a gene; V was cut back by 4 bases and J by 0 bases. This CDR3 reads CASSLVYGGGSTDTQYF. The CDR3 region has the DNA TGCGCCAGCAGCCTCGTCTACGGGGGGGGAAGCACAGATACGCAGTATTTT.

The chain combines TRBV6-5 with TRBJ2-7; 7 bases match TRBD1. V dropped 5 bases and J dropped 2; count of bases not matched to a gene: 6. CDR3 length: 14 amino acids. Per germline, CDR1 MNHEY and CDR2 SVGAGI. In DNA, the CDR3 is TGTGCCAGCAGTCCCCGGACAGGAACCTACGAGCAGTACTTC. This translates into CASSPRTGTYEQYF.

The rearrangement joins TRBV7-2 to TRBJ2-2, with D uncertain. This CDR3 has 12 amino acids. Trimming took off 8 bases at V and 3 bases at J, with 7 bases between the two ends. CDR1 and CDR2 from the germline V gene are SGHTA and FQGNSA. The CDR3 DNA is TGTGCCAGCGGCTGGTACACCGGGGAGCTGTTTTTT. Protein: CASGWYTGELFF.

The J gene is TRBJ2-1, the V gene TRBV28; 7 bases map to TRBD2. The CDR3 loop spans 15 amino acids. CDR1 is MDHEN, CDR2 SYDVKM, per germline. V gave up 2 bases and J gave up 7 bases; unmatched junction bases: 8. The CDR3 loop reads CASSLGLAEVNEQFF. The CDR3 region has the DNA TGTGCCAGCAGTTTAGGGCTAGCGGAGGTGAATGAGCAGTTCTTC.

This sequence joins TRBV5-1 and TRBJ2-1; 10 bases fit TRBD2. The CDR3 sequence is 15 residues long. The V gene's germline CDR1 is SGHRS and CDR2 YFSETQ. Trimming took 4 bases from V and 5 from J; bases not matched to a gene: 6. The CDR3 coding sequence is TGCGCCAGCAGCCCCGGACTAGCGGCAGACAATGAGCAGTTCTTC. This sequence encodes CASSPGLAADNEQFF.

V usage is TRBV28 and J usage is TRBJ2-3, with D perhaps matching TRBD2 (7 bases). Germline V CDR1 and CDR2: MDHEN, SYDVKM. The germline V and J ends were trimmed by 3 bases and 0 bases, with 16 bases remaining between them. The CDR3 is made up of 17 amino acids. The CDR3 bases are TGTGCCAGCAGTTTGGGATCGCGGGGGCTAAGCACAGATACGCAGTATTTT. Protein sequence: CASSLGSRGLSTDTQYF. The full variable domain, completed using reference TRBV28 and TRBJ2-3, is DVKVTQSSRYLVKRTGEKVFLECVQDMDHENMFWYRQDPGLGLRLIYFSYDVKMKEKGDIPEGYSVSREKKERFSLILESASTNQTSMYLCASSLGSRGLSTDTQYFGPGTRLTVL.

The rearrangement joins TRBV13 to TRBJ2-1; no clear D gene. CDR3 size: 15 residues. Trimming cost V 3 bases and J 6 bases, with 15 bases left between them. CDR1 is PRHDT and CDR2 is FYEKMQ in the germline V gene (reference sequence). The CDR3 region is CASSLSLQLGNEQFF. The CDR3 coding sequence is TGTGCCAGCAGCTTGAGTCTCCAACTGGGCAATGAGCAGTTCTTC.

The rearrangement joins TRBV19 to TRBJ2-7; a possible D gene is TRBD1 (5 bases). Germline CDR1 and CDR2: LNHDA and SQIVND (reference sequence). Trimming took 8 bases from V and 0 from J, leaving 11 bases between them. The CDR3 runs 13 residues. This CDR3 reads CASSQGPSYEQYF. The CDR3, as DNA: TGTGCCAGTTCGCAGGGCCCCTCCTACGAGCAGTACTTC.

V gene TRBV28 combines with J gene TRBJ2-1, with 8 bases lining up with TRBD2. The ends lost 11 bases at V and 8 bases at J; junction bases unmatched: 17. The germline gives CDR1 MDHEN, CDR2 SYDVKM. The CDR3 consists of 15 residues. This chain's CDR3 is CAVASGGEAFDEQFF. CDR3 coding DNA: TGTGCCGTAGCCTCGGGAGGGGAGGCCTTTGATGAGCAGTTCTTC.

The rearrangement joins TRBV4-2 to TRBJ2-3, with D maybe TRBD2 (5 bases). Trimming pared 0 bases from V and 5 bases from J, leaving 15 bases between. CDR1 is LGHNA, CDR2 YNFKEQ, per germline. The CDR3 is made up of 16 amino acids. CDR3 coding DNA: TGTGCCAGCAGCCAAGATGCCGGACGGGGAGTAGATACGCAGTATTTT. The encoded protein is CASSQDAGRGVDTQYF.

The V gene is TRBV27, the J gene TRBJ2-1; 13 bases line up with TRBD2. V was pared by 2 bases and J by 9 bases, with 4 bases of the junction left unmatched. This CDR3 has 15 amino acids. In germline, CDR1 is MNHEY, CDR2 SMNVEV (reference sequence). In DNA, the CDR3 is TGTGCCAGCAGTTTAGGACTAGCGGGGGCCGGTGAGCAGTTCTTC. As protein: CASSLGLAGAGEQFF.

This clone appeared once. The rearrangement joins TRBV7-9 to TRBJ2-2; D is unresolved. The germline V gene has CDR1 SEHNR and CDR2 FQNEAQ (reference sequence). The CDR3 consists of 13 residues. V was shortened by 6 bases and J by 6 bases, with 11 bases between the two germline ends. The DNA of the CDR3 is TGTGCCAGCAGTGTCGCATTTCCCGGGGAGCTGTTTTTT. It yields the protein CASSVAFPGELFF. The full variable domain, with the rest looked up from reference TRBV7-9 and TRBJ2-2, is DTGVSQNPRHKITKRGQNVTFRCDPISEHNRLYWYRQTLGQGPEFLTYFQNEAQLEKSRLLSDRFSAERPKGSFSTLEIQRTEQGDSAMYLCASSVAFPGELFFGEGSRLTVL.

The gene calls are TRBV19 and TRBJ2-7, with D tentatively TRBD1 or TRBD2 (5 bases each). This CDR3 region has 17 residues. The germline V gene encodes CDR1 LNHDA and CDR2 SQIVND (reference sequence). V lost 3 bases, J lost 5 bases, and 23 bases lay in between. Here the CDR3 DNA reads TGTGCCAGTAGTATCCTATACTCTGGGGGTCCCCTGGACGAGCAGTACTTC. Translation: CASSILYSGGPLDEQYF.

This clone occurred once. This sequence joins TRBV10-3 and TRBJ2-5; D gene uncertain. Germline V gene lookup returns CDR1 ENHRY and CDR2 SYGVKD. The V end lost 3 bases, the J end lost 2 bases, and 7 bases lay between the germline ends. The CDR3 length is 13 residues. The CDR3 region has the DNA TGTGCCATCAGTGAATCAGTACAAGAGACCCAGTACTTC. It codes for CAISESVQETQYF.

CDR3 amino acids: CASSFGAYEQYF. The CDR3 nucleotides read TGTGCCAGCAGCTTCGGGGCCTACGAGCAGTACTTC. The chain joins TRBV28 to TRBJ2-7; a possible D gene is TRBD2 (5 bases). CDR1 is MDHEN and CDR2 is SYDVKM in the germline V gene. Trimming pared 6 bases from V and 2 bases from J, leaving 8 bases between. There are 12 residues in the CDR3. Full variable domain (outside the CDR3, taken from reference TRBV28 and TRBJ2-7): DVKVTQSSRYLVKRTGEKVFLECVQDMDHENMFWYRQDPGLGLRLIYFSYDVKMKEKGDIPEGYSVSREKKERFSLILESASTNQTSMYLCASSFGAYEQYFGPGTRLTVT.